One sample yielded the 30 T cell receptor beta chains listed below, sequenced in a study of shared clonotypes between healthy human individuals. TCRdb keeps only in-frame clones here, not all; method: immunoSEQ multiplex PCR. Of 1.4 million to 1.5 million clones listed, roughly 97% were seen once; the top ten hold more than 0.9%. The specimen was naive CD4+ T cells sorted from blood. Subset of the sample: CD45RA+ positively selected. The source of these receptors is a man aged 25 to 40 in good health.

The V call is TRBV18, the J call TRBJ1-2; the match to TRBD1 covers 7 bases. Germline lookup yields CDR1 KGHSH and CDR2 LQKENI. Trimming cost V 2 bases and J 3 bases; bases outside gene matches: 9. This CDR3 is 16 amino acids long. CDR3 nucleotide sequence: TGTGCCAGCTCACCAATCGGGACAGCAAAATACTATGGCTACACCTTC. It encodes CASSPIGTAKYYGYTF.

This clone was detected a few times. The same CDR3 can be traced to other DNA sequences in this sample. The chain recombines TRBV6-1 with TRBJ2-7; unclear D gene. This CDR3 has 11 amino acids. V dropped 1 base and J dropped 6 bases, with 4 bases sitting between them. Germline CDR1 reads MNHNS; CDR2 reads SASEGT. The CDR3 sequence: CASSEGTEQYF. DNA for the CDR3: TGTGCCAGCAGTGAAGGGACCGAGCAGTACTTC.

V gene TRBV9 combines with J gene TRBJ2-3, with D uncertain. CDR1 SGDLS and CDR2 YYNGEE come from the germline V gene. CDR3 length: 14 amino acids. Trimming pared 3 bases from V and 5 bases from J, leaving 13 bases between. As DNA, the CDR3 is TGTGCCAGCAGCGAGGCCCCTATTTTAGATACGCAGTATTTT. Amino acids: CASSEAPILDTQYF.

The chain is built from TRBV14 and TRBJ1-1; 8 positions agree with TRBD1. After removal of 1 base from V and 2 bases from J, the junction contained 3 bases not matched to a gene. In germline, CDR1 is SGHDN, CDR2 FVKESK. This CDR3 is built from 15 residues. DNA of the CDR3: TGTGCCAGCAGCCAAGGGACAGGGTTTAACACTGAAGCTTTCTTT. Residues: CASSQGTGFNTEAFF.

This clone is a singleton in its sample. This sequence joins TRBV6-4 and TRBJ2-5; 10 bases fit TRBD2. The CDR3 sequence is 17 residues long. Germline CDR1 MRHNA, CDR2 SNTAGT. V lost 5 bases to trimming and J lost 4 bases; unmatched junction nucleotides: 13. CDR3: CASSLLAGVVCGETQYF. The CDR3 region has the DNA TGTGCCAGCAGTCTCCTAGCGGGAGTGGTGTGTGGAGAGACCCAGTACTTC.

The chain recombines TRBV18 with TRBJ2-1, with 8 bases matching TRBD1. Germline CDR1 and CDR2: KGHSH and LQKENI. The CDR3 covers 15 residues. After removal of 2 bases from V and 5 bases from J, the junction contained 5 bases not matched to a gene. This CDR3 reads CASSPAGTGNNEQFF. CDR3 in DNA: TGTGCCAGCTCACCAGCCGGGACAGGTAACAATGAGCAGTTCTTC.

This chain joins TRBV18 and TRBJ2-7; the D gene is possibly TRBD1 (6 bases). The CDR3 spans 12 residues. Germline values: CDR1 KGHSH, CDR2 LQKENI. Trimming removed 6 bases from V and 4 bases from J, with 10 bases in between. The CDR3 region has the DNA TGTGCCAGCTCCTCAGGGGTGTACGAGCAGTACTTC. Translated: CASSSGVYEQYF. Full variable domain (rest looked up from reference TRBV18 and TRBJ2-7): NAGVMQNPRHLVRRRGQEARLRCSPMKGHSHVYWYRQLPEEGLKFMVYLQKENIIDESGMPKERFSAEFPKEGPSILRIQQVVRGDSAAYFCASSSGVYEQYFGPGTRLTVT.

The CDR3 coding sequence is TGCGCCAGCAGTCCCGGGACAGCGGGCGCCGGGGAGCTGTTTTTT. This sequence encodes CASSPGTAGAGELFF. The chain links TRBV5-1 to TRBJ2-2, with D perhaps matching TRBD1 (7 bases). V lost 5 bases to trimming and J lost 6 bases, with 17 bases between them. This CDR3 is 15 amino acids long. Germline-derived CDR1 and CDR2 are SGHRS and YFSETQ.

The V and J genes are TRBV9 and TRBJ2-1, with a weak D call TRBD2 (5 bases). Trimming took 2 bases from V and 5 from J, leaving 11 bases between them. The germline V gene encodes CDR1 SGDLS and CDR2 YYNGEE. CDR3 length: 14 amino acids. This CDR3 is CASSVSGIHNEQFF. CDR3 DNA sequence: TGTGCCAGCAGCGTTTCCGGGATCCACAATGAGCAGTTCTTC.

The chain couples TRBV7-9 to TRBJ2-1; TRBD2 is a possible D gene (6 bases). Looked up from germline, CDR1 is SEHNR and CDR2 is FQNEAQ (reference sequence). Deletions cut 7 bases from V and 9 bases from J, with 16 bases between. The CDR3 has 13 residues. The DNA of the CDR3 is TGTGCCAGCACCCTAGAGGAGGGCACTGAGCAGTTCTTC. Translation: CASTLEEGTEQFF.

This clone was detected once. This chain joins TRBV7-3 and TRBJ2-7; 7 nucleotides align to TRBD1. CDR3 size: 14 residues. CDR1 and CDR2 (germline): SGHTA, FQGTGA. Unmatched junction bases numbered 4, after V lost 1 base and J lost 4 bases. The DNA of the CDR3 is TGTGCCAGCAGCTTAAGAGGGGGCGGTTACGAGCAGTACTTC. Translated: CASSLRGGGYEQYF.

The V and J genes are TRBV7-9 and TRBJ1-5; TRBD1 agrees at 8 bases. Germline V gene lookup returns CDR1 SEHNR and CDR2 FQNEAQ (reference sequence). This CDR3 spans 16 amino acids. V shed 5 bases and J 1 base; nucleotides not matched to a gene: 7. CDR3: CASSATGGGSNQPQHF. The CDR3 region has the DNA TGTGCCAGCAGCGCTACAGGGGGAGGAAGCAATCAGCCCCAGCATTTT.

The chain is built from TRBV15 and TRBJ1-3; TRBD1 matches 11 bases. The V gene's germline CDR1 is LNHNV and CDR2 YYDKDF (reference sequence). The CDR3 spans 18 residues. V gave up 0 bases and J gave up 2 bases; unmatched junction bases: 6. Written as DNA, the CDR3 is TGTGCCACCAGCAGAGATAACCCGGGACAGGGGGCTGGAAACACCATATATTTT. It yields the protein CATSRDNPGQGAGNTIYF. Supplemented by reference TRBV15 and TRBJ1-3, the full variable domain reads DAMVIQNPRYQVTQFGKPVTLSCSQTLNHNVMYWYQQKSSQAPKLLFHYYDKDFNNEADTPDNFQSRRPNTSFCFLDIRSPGLGDTAMYLCATSRDNPGQGAGNTIYFGEGSWLTVV.

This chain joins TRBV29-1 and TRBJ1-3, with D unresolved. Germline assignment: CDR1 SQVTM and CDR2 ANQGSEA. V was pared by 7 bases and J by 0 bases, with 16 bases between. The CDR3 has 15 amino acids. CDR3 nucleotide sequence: TGCAGCGGAAACGTCCAGGCACCCTCTGGAAACACCATATATTTT. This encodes CSGNVQAPSGNTIYF. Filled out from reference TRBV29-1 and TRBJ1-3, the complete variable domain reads SAVISQKPSRDICQRGTSLTIQCQVDSQVTMMFWYRQQPGQSLTLIATANQGSEATYESGFVIDKFPISRPNLTFSTLTVSNMSPEDSSIYLCSGNVQAPSGNTIYFGEGSWLTVV.

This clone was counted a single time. Written as DNA, the CDR3 is TGTGCCAGCTCGGCGGAGAGGGGCCCCAATGAGCAGTTCTTC. Protein product: CASSAERGPNEQFF. V and J are TRBV18 and TRBJ2-1; D is possibly TRBD1 or TRBD2 (5 bases each). V lost 6 bases and J 6 bases, leaving 15 bases between the germline ends. Germline V gives CDR1 KGHSH, CDR2 LQKENI. CDR3 length: 14 residues.

The CDR3 DNA is TGTGCCAGCAGCTTAGGATATGACCCGATCCGAGGCGAGACCCAGTACTTC. It translates to CASSLGYDPIRGETQYF. V is TRBV11-2 and J is TRBJ2-5; D not certain. Trimming removed 1 base from V and 5 bases from J, with 20 bases in between. This CDR3 has 17 residues. CDR1 and CDR2 from the germline V gene are SGHAT and FQNNGV. Filled out from reference TRBV11-2 and TRBJ2-5, the complete variable domain reads EAGVAQSPRYKIIEKRQSVAFWCNPISGHATLYWYQQILGQGPKLLIQFQNNGVVDDSQLPKDRFSAERLKGVDSTLKIQPAKLEDSAVYLCASSLGYDPIRGETQYFGPGTRLLVL.

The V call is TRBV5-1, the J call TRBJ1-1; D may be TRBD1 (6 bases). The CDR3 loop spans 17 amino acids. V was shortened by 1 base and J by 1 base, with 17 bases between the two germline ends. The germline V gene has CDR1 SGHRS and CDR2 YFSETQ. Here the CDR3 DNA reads TGCGCCAGCAGCTTGTTGGGCCAGGGGTTGGGGAACACTGAAGCTTTCTTT. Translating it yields CASSLLGQGLGNTEAFF.

DNA for the CDR3: TGCAGCGTTCTGCCGGAGGGGCACTTCTACGAGCAGTACTTC. Translation gives CSVLPEGHFYEQYF. The chain joins TRBV29-1 to TRBJ2-7; tentatively, D is TRBD2 (6 bases). The CDR3 length is 14 residues. Trimming pared 5 bases from V and 3 bases from J, leaving 17 bases between. Per germline, CDR1 SQVTM and CDR2 ANQGSEA.

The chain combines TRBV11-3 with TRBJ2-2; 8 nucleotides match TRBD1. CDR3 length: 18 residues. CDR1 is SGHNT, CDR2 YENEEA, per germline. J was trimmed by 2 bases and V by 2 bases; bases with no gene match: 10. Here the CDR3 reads CASSLTIWTGKNTGELFF. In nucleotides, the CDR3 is TGTGCCAGCAGCTTAACGATATGGACAGGGAAAAACACCGGGGAGCTGTTTTTT.

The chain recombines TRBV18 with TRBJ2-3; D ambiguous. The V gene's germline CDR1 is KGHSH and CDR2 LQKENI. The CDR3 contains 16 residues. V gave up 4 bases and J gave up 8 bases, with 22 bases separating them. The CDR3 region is CASSQNSGPFLGTQYF. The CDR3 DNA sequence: TGTGCCAGCTCACAAAACTCGGGCCCCTTTCTCGGTACGCAGTATTTT. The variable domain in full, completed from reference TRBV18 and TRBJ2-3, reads NAGVMQNPRHLVRRRGQEARLRCSPMKGHSHVYWYRQLPEEGLKFMVYLQKENIIDESGMPKERFSAEFPKEGPSILRIQQVVRGDSAAYFCASSQNSGPFLGTQYFGPGTRLTVL.

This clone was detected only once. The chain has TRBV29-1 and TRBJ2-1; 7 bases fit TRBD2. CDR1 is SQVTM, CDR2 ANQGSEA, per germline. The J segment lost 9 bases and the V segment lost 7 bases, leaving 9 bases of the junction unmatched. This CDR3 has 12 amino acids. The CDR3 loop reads CSAPGGATEQFF. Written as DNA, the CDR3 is TGCAGCGCCCCGGGAGGCGCGACTGAGCAGTTCTTC.

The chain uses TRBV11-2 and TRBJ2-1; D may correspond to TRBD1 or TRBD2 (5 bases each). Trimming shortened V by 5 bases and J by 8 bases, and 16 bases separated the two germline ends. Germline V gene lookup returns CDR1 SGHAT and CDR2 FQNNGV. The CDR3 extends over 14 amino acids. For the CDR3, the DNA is TGTGCCAGCAGCCGGGACGGGAAAAGGGATGAGCAGTTCTTC. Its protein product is CASSRDGKRDEQFF. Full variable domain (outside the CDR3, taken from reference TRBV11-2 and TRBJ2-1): EAGVAQSPRYKIIEKRQSVAFWCNPISGHATLYWYQQILGQGPKLLIQFQNNGVVDDSQLPKDRFSAERLKGVDSTLKIQPAKLEDSAVYLCASSRDGKRDEQFFGPGTRLTVL.

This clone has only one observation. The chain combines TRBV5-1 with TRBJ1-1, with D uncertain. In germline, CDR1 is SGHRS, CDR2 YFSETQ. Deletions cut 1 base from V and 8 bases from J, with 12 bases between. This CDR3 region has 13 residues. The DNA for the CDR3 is TGCGCCAGCAGCTTGTGGAGTTCCCTCGAAGCTTTCTTT. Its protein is CASSLWSSLEAFF.

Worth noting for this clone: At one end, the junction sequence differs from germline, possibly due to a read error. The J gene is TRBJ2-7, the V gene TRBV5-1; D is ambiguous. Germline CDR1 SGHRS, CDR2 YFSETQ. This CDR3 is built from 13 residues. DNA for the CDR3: TGCGCCAGCAGCTTGGTTCGCGGAAACGATCAGTACTTC. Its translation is CASSLVRGNDQYF.

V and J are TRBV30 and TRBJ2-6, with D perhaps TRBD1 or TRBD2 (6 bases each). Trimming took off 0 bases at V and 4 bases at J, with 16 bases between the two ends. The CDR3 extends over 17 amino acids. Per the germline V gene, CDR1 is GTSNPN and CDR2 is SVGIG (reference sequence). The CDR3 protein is CAWSVLDWGAGANVLTF. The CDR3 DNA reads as TGTGCCTGGAGTGTATTAGATTGGGGGGCCGGGGCCAACGTCCTGACTTTC.

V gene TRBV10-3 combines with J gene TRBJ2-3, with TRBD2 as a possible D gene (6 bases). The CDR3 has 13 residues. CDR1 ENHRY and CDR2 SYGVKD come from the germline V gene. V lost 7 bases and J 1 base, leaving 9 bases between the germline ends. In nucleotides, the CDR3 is TGTGCCATCAATAGCGGCCGCACAGATACGCAGTATTTT. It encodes CAINSGRTDTQYF.

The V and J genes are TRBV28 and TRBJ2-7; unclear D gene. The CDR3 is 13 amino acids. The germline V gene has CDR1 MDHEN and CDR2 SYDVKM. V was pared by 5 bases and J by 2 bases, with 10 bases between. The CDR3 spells CASSLTYAYEQYF. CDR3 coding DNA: TGTGCCAGCAGTCTGACGTATGCCTACGAGCAGTACTTC.

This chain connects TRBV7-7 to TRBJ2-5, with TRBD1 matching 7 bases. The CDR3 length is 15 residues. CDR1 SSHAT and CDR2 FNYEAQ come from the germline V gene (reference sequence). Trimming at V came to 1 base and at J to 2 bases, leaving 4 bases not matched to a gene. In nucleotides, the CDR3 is TGTGCCAGCAGCTTAGAACGGACAGGACAAGAGACCCAGTACTTC. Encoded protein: CASSLERTGQETQYF.

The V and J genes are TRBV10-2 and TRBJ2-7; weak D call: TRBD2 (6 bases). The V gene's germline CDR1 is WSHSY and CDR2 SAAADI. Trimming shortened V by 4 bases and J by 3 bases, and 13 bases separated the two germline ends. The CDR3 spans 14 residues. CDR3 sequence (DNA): TGCGCCAGCAGTGGGAGGAAGGGAGGCTACGAGCAGTACTTC. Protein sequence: CASSGRKGGYEQYF.

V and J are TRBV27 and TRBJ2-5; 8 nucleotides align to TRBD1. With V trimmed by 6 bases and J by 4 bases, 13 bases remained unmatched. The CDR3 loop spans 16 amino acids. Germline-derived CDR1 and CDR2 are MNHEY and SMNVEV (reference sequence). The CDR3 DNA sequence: TGTGCCAGCAGGCGAAGATCAGGGGGCCTAAGAGAGACCCAGTACTTC. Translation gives CASRRRSGGLRETQYF.